This T cell receptor beta chain was sequenced during a study of PD-1 blockade in classical Hodgkin lymphoma. A few counts support this clone. No antigen is known for it. Germline V gene sequence: CDR1 LNHDA, CDR2 SQIVND (reference sequence). The CDR3 contains 17 residues. Trimming left V 2 bases short and J 2 bases short, with 18 bases between. Described time point: cycle 4 day 1 (C4D1), after about 6 weeks of nivolumab. Each of the patients experienced relapse following autologous stem cell transplantation, and their brentuximab vedotin exposure differed. From thawed PBMCs, magnetic negative selection was used to isolate the CD8+ T cells. The assay was immunoSEQ multiplex PCR, and TCRdb's table has in-frame clones only and misses some. This table holds some 8,400 clones, approximately 82% found once. Study results and caveats: Sources of repertoire differences remain undefined, possibly disease activity or prior therapy.

The material sequenced was CD8+ T cells from blood, taken before the fourth cycle of nivolumab. The V and J genes are TRBV19 and TRBJ1-2; D possibly corresponds to TRBD1 (5 bases). The TCR comes from a human donor with classical Hodgkin lymphoma. CDR3 amino acids: CASSILIRDEKNYGYTF. DNA of the CDR3: TGTGCCAGTAGTATACTCATCAGGGACGAGAAGAACTATGGCTACACCTTC.